Below are 20 T cell receptor beta chains sequenced from a single sample in a study of OX40 agonist ivuxolimab in advanced cancers. Clones were read by immunoSEQ multiplex PCR, and TCRdb kept only the in-frame ones, dropping some. Seen here are about 41,000 clones, around 87% observed once, and the top ten hold approximately 3.7%. The sequenced sample was CD4+ or CD8+ T cells sorted from blood, obtained in a trial of the OX40 agonist ivuxolimab. These receptors all come from an adult with an advanced solid tumor such as melanoma, head and neck, liver or kidney cancer.

There are a few counts of this clone. V usage is TRBV30 and J usage is TRBJ1-5, with TRBD1 identical over 7 bases. The germline V gene encodes CDR1 GTSNPN and CDR2 SVGIG (reference sequence). The CDR3 spans 13 residues. Trimming cost V 3 bases and J 4 bases; bases outside gene matches: 3. CDR3 sequence reads: CAWRGQHNQPQHF. CDR3 bases: TGTGCCTGGAGGGGACAGCATAATCAGCCCCAGCATTTT.

The rearrangement links TRBV19 to TRBJ1-5; D remains ambiguous. This CDR3 region has 12 residues. Germline V gene lookup returns CDR1 LNHDA and CDR2 SQIVND (reference sequence). V lost 3 bases and J 6 bases, leaving 6 bases between the germline ends. The DNA of the CDR3 is TGTGCCAGTAGTATGACTCCTCAGCCCCAGCATTTT. Protein: CASSMTPQPQHF. The full variable domain, rest sourced from reference TRBV19 and TRBJ1-5, is DGGITQSPKYLFRKEGQNVTLSCEQNLNHDAMYWYRQDPGQGLRLIYYSQIVNDFQKGDIAEGYSVSREKKESFPLTVTSAQKNPTAFYLCASSMTPQPQHFGDGTRLSIL.

This chain uses TRBV28 with TRBJ1-3, with D uncertain. The CDR3 extends over 14 amino acids. Germline V gene sequence: CDR1 MDHEN, CDR2 SYDVKM. Trimming removed 2 bases at V and 0 bases at J, with 5 bases between. The CDR3, as DNA: TGTGCCAGCAGTTTAGACGTCTCTGGAAACACCATATATTTT. This codes for CASSLDVSGNTIYF.

This clone was seen a single time. The chain carries TRBV2 and TRBJ1-1; D uncertain. V dropped 7 bases and J dropped 4 bases, with 22 bases sitting between them. The germline V gene has CDR1 SNHLY and CDR2 FYNNEI. This CDR3 region has 16 residues. The CDR3 DNA is TGTGCCAGCACTGGACGCGGGATACGAATGGGCACTGAAGCTTTCTTT. Residues: CASTGRGIRMGTEAFF.

The chain links TRBV7-9 to TRBJ2-7; D perhaps matches TRBD1 (6 bases). CDR3 size: 14 residues. V was pared by 0 bases and J by 6 bases, with 12 bases between. CDR1 is SEHNR and CDR2 is FQNEAQ in the germline V gene (reference sequence). The CDR3 DNA reads as TGTGCCAGCAGCTTAGCCATAACAGGGTTCGAGCAGTACTTC. Its translation is CASSLAITGFEQYF.

This clone was observed a single time. The gene calls are TRBV11-3 and TRBJ1-5, with D unresolved. The germline V gene encodes CDR1 SGHNT and CDR2 YENEEA. The CDR3 length is 13 residues. Trimming stripped 0 bases from V and 6 bases from J, with 6 bases between. CDR3 nucleotide sequence: TGTGCCAGCAGCTTAGAGGGAGTTCAGCCCCAGCATTTT. Translating it yields CASSLEGVQPQHF.

J is TRBJ2-1 and V is TRBV11-3; D is undetermined. V was trimmed by 4 bases and J by 13 bases, leaving 5 bases between them. CDR3 size: 9 residues. Per germline, CDR1 SGHNT and CDR2 YENEEA. The CDR3 here is CASSSKQFF. CDR3 nucleotides: TGTGCCAGCAGCTCCAAACAGTTCTTC.

The rearrangement uses TRBV6-1 and TRBJ2-7; TRBD1 might be the D (5 bases). V was trimmed by 6 bases and J by 4 bases, leaving 19 bases between them. Germline values: CDR1 MNHNS, CDR2 SASEGT. There are 15 residues in the CDR3. The CDR3, as DNA: TGTGCCAGCAGAACAACAGGAAATGGTGGGTACGAGCAGTACTTC. Its translation is CASRTTGNGGYEQYF.

The chain couples TRBV28 to TRBJ1-2; D gene uncertain. V lost 2 bases to trimming and J lost 4 bases, with 11 bases between them. The germline gives CDR1 MDHEN, CDR2 SYDVKM. CDR3 length equals 14 residues. The CDR3 is CASSLGLVGYGYTF. DNA of the CDR3: TGTGCCAGCAGTTTAGGCTTAGTTGGCTATGGCTACACCTTC.

The gene calls are TRBV14 and TRBJ2-7; 11 bases fit TRBD2. CDR1 is SGHDN, CDR2 FVKESK, per germline. The J segment lost 0 bases and the V segment lost 4 bases, leaving 2 bases of the junction unmatched. The CDR3 sequence is 15 residues long. This CDR3 reads CASSRSGRASYEQYF. CDR3 DNA: TGTGCCAGCAGCCGTAGCGGGAGGGCCTCCTACGAGCAGTACTTC.

This chain joins TRBV7-9 and TRBJ1-1; D gene uncertain. Deletions cut 2 bases from V and 2 bases from J, with 3 bases between. This CDR3 contains 12 residues. In germline, CDR1 is SEHNR, CDR2 FQNEAQ (reference sequence). CDR3 nucleotide sequence: TGTGCCAGCAGCTTATTAAACACTGAAGCTTTCTTT. Amino acid sequence: CASSLLNTEAFF.

Details on this clone: At one boundary the junction diverges from the germline segment, which might be a read error. The gene calls are TRBV7-7 and TRBJ2-3; 9 bases are a match to TRBD1. The CDR3 covers 15 residues. The germline V gene encodes CDR1 SSHAT and CDR2 FNYEAQ (reference sequence). The CDR3 loop is CASSLGGTGPHTQYF. CDR3 DNA: TGTGCTAGCAGCTTAGGTGGGACAGGGCCCCATACGCAGTATTTT.

The chain links TRBV9 to TRBJ2-3, with D possibly TRBD1 on 5 matching bases. Trimming pared 0 bases from V and 0 bases from J, leaving 14 bases between. Germline V gives CDR1 SGDLS, CDR2 YYNGEE. This CDR3 spans 17 amino acids. CDR3 sequence reads: CASSVGQLRTSTDTQYF. The CDR3 DNA sequence: TGTGCCAGCAGCGTAGGACAGCTAAGAACCAGCACAGATACGCAGTATTTT.

This rearrangement joins TRBV7-3 to TRBJ2-1, with D perhaps matching TRBD2 (5 bases). Trimming shortened V by 5 bases and J by 9 bases, and 14 bases separated the two germline ends. Germline CDR1 is SGHTA and CDR2 is FQGTGA. There are 13 residues in the CDR3. The CDR3 loop is CASSAIEAGEQFF. For the CDR3, the DNA is TGTGCCAGCAGCGCAATAGAGGCGGGTGAGCAGTTCTTC. Drawing the rest from reference TRBV7-3 and TRBJ2-1, the complete variable domain is GAGVSQTPSNKVTEKGKYVELRCDPISGHTALYWYRQSLGQGPEFLIYFQGTGAADDSGLPNDRFFAVRPEGSVSTLKIQRTERGDSAVYLCASSAIEAGEQFFGPGTRLTVL.

The chain carries TRBV28 and TRBJ2-4; 13 bases map to TRBD2. The V gene end was trimmed by 5 bases and the J gene end by 9 bases; junction bases not matched to a gene: 10. The CDR3 has 16 amino acids. Germline CDR1 is MDHEN and CDR2 is SYDVKM. CDR3 bases: TGTGCCAGCAGTCCAGGACTAGCGGGAGAGGTAATCATTCAGTACTTC. It yields the protein CASSPGLAGEVIIQYF. The full variable domain, with the rest looked up from reference TRBV28 and TRBJ2-4, is DVKVTQSSRYLVKRTGEKVFLECVQDMDHENMFWYRQDPGLGLRLIYFSYDVKMKEKGDIPEGYSVSREKKERFSLILESASTNQTSMYLCASSPGLAGEVIIQYFGAGTRLSVL.

The chain recombines TRBV7-3 with TRBJ2-1; 8 nucleotides align to TRBD2. The germline V gene encodes CDR1 SGHTA and CDR2 FQGTGA. The CDR3 covers 14 residues. Trimming removed 11 bases from V and 1 base from J; junction bases left unmatched: 7. The DNA for the CDR3 is TGTGCCTATAAGAGCGGGAGTTCCTACAATGAGCAGTTCTTC. Its translation is CAYKSGSSYNEQFF.

The chain recombines TRBV5-6 with TRBJ1-1; possibly TRBD1 for D (5 bases). This CDR3 has 13 residues. V dropped 0 bases and J dropped 9 bases, with 12 bases sitting between them. The germline V gene has CDR1 SGHDT and CDR2 YYEEEE. CDR3 nucleotides: TGTGCCAGCAGCTTGGTGGACACGGAGAAAGCTTTCTTT. It encodes CASSLVDTEKAFF.

This clone was recorded only once. The V gene is TRBV12-5, the J gene TRBJ1-2; D not certain. CDR1 LGHNT and CDR2 FRNRAP come from the germline V gene. Trimming cost V 4 bases and J 0 bases, with 9 bases left between them. The CDR3 length is 14 residues. The CDR3 protein is CASGWAPANYGYTF. CDR3 in DNA: TGTGCTAGTGGTTGGGCCCCAGCTAACTATGGCTACACCTTC.

V and J are TRBV6-6 and TRBJ1-2; 8 bases are shared with TRBD1. The CDR3 covers 15 residues. Trimming cost V 5 bases and J 3 bases; bases outside gene matches: 8. CDR1 and CDR2 (germline): MNHNY, SVGAGI (reference sequence). CDR3 coding DNA: TGTGCCAGCAGTCGACAGGGGAATAATTACTATGGCTACACCTTC. It yields the protein CASSRQGNNYYGYTF.

The chain carries TRBV7-2 and TRBJ2-1; D uncertain. The V gene lost 4 bases and the J gene lost 3 bases, with 16 bases spanning the gap. CDR1 SGHTA and CDR2 FQGNSA come from the germline V gene. This CDR3 has 16 amino acids. CDR3 sequence (DNA): TGTGCCAGCAGCTACCGACATCCCCTCCTCTACAATGAGCAGTTCTTC. Protein sequence: CASSYRHPLLYNEQFF.